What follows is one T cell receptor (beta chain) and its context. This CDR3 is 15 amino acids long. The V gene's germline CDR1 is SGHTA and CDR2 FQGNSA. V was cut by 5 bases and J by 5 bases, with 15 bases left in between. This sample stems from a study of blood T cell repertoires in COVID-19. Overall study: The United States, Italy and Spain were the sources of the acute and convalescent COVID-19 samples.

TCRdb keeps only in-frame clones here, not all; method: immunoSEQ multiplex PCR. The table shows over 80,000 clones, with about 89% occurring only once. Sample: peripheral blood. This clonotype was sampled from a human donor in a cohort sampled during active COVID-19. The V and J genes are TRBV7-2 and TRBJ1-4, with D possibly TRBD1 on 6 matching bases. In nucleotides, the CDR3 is TGTGCCAGCAGCCCGAGAGGGGGGGAGAATGAAAAACTGTTTTTT. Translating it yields CASSPRGGENEKLFF.